One and the same sample provided the 14 T cell receptor beta chains below, sequenced in a study of cytotoxic CD8 clonotypes in ibrutinib-treated CLL. Sequencing was performed with immunoSEQ multiplex PCR; in TCRdb, only in-frame clones are kept and a portion is missing. The table has about 150,000 clones, about 75% seen once. This specimen was PBMCs, taken after 24 months of ibrutinib treatment. These receptors were taken from a human donor with chronic lymphocytic leukemia.

The chain couples TRBV6-5 to TRBJ1-5; a weak D match, TRBD1 (6 bases). Trimming took 6 bases from V and 3 from J, leaving 12 bases between them. CDR3 length equals 14 residues. Germline assignment: CDR1 MNHEY and CDR2 SVGAGI. This CDR3 reads CASSPNRVNQPQHF. CDR3 coding DNA: TGTGCCAGCAGCCCGAACAGGGTCAATCAGCCCCAGCATTTT.

The genes are TRBV11-2 and TRBJ2-7; possible D gene TRBD1, 5 bases. V shed 3 bases and J shed 3 bases, with 9 bases lying between them. This CDR3 is built from 13 residues. CDR1 SGHAT and CDR2 FQNNGV come from the germline V gene. The CDR3 nucleotides are TGTGCCAGCAGCTTGGGGCAGAACTACGAGCAGTACTTC. Protein sequence: CASSLGQNYEQYF.

The chain is built from TRBV29-1 and TRBJ1-3; 8 bases agree with TRBD1. Losses at the gene ends were 1 base for V and 8 bases for J; bases not matched to a gene: 13. The CDR3 extends over 16 amino acids. Germline loops: CDR1 SQVTM, CDR2 ANQGSEA. CDR3 sequence (DNA): TGCAGCGTTGAAGTTGGGCAGGGGGCGCAAGGGGACACCATATATTTT. Protein product: CSVEVGQGAQGDTIYF. Based on the CDR3 plus reference TRBV29-1 and TRBJ1-3, the full variable domain is SAVISQKPSRDICQRGTSLTIQCQVDSQVTMMFWYRQQPGQSLTLIATANQGSEATYESGFVIDKFPISRPNLTFSTLTVSNMSPEDSSIYLCSVEVGQGAQGDTIYFGEGSWLTVV.

As concerns this clone: The same CDR3 can be traced to other DNA sequences in this sample. The chain links TRBV5-6 to TRBJ2-1; 13 nucleotides align to TRBD2. This CDR3 is 15 amino acids long. Germline V gives CDR1 SGHDT, CDR2 YYEEEE. V gave up 4 bases and J gave up 5 bases; unmatched junction bases: 3. CDR3 region: CASSPGTSGDNEQFF. CDR3 DNA sequence: TGTGCCAGCAGCCCGGGGACTAGCGGGGACAATGAGCAGTTCTTC.

The V gene is TRBV10-3, the J gene TRBJ1-1, with a possible D match to TRBD1 (6 bases). CDR3 length equals 15 residues. Germline V lookup: CDR1 ENHRY, CDR2 SYGVKD. Trimming shortened V by 4 bases and J by 5 bases, and 17 bases separated the two germline ends. The CDR3 spells CAISAPGRGSTEAFF. CDR3 DNA: TGTGCCATCAGTGCCCCGGGCAGGGGAAGTACTGAAGCTTTCTTT.

This chain connects TRBV6-5 to TRBJ1-2, with 7 nucleotides matching TRBD1. J lost 6 bases, V lost 5 bases, and 12 bases had no gene match. The CDR3 length is 15 residues. CDR1 is MNHEY and CDR2 is SVGAGI in the germline V gene. Written as DNA, the CDR3 is TGTGCCAGCAGTGGCACCACCGGGACAGTGCATGGCTACACCTTC. Its protein product is CASSGTTGTVHGYTF.

This clone was observed a handful of times. CDR3 coding DNA: TGTGCCAGCAGTTCACCGGGACAGGGGTCTGAAAAACTGTTTTTT. This sequence encodes CASSSPGQGSEKLFF. This chain connects TRBV27 to TRBJ1-4, with 10 positions matching TRBD1. Unmatched junction bases numbered 6, after V lost 4 bases and J lost 7 bases. This CDR3 comprises 15 residues. Germline CDR1 and CDR2: MNHEY and SMNVEV (reference sequence).

The rearrangement links TRBV6-6 to TRBJ1-2, with D possibly TRBD1 on 5 matching bases. There are 14 residues in the CDR3. CDR1 is MNHNY, CDR2 SVGAGI, per germline (reference sequence). Trimming removed 0 bases from V and 4 bases from J, with 9 bases in between. CDR3 loop: CASSYSFDSYGYTF. CDR3 in DNA: TGTGCCAGCAGTTACTCTTTCGACAGCTATGGCTACACCTTC.

This clone showed up just once. The chain links TRBV4-1 to TRBJ2-7; 11 bases agree with TRBD2. With 1 base clipped from V and 2 bases from J, the junction kept 4 bases outside the gene matches. The CDR3 has 16 residues. CDR1 is MGHRA, CDR2 YSYEKL, per germline. The CDR3 DNA reads TGCGCCAGCAGCCAAGGTCTAGCGGGGGGCCCCTACGAGCAGTACTTC. The encoded protein is CASSQGLAGGPYEQYF.

This clone was detected once. The chain uses TRBV19 and TRBJ1-2; D call uncertain. The CDR3 covers 14 residues. Germline assignment: CDR1 LNHDA and CDR2 SQIVND (reference sequence). V was pared by 1 base and J by 4 bases, with 10 bases between. CDR3 nucleotide sequence: TGTGCCAGTAGTATAGCTCCTCTCCCCTATGGCTACACCTTC. Protein sequence: CASSIAPLPYGYTF.

This clone was seen repeatedly, ten times or more. V usage is TRBV18 and J usage is TRBJ1-4; D possibly corresponds to TRBD1 (6 bases). Germline V gene sequence: CDR1 KGHSH, CDR2 LQKENI. V was clipped by 5 bases and J by 0 bases, with 10 bases between them. CDR3 size: 15 residues. The CDR3 loop is CASSARTATNEKLFF. CDR3 DNA: TGTGCCAGCTCAGCGCGGACAGCAACTAATGAAAAACTGTTTTTT.

This clone was seen once. V usage is TRBV4-2 and J usage is TRBJ1-2; the D is unclear. The V gene's germline CDR1 is LGHNA and CDR2 YNFKEQ. CDR3 size: 14 residues. V gave up 0 bases and J gave up 7 bases, with 12 bases separating them. CDR3 sequence (DNA): TGTGCCAGCAGCCAAGATCCGACTCGGGGTGGCTACACCTTC. It specifies CASSQDPTRGGYTF.

This chain connects TRBV6-6 to TRBJ2-2; D call uncertain. Per the germline V gene, CDR1 is MNHNY and CDR2 is SVGAGI (reference sequence). The V and J ends lost 7 bases and 6 bases respectively, with 12 bases between them. The CDR3 contains 13 residues. The CDR3 DNA reads as TGTGCCAGCACCGTAGGGCCCGCCGGGGAGCTGTTTTTT. This translates into CASTVGPAGELFF.

This rearrangement joins TRBV18 to TRBJ1-2; D ambiguous. Trimming took 1 base from V and 4 from J, leaving 13 bases between them. Germline V gene sequence: CDR1 KGHSH, CDR2 LQKENI. This CDR3 is 15 amino acids long. CDR3 coding DNA: TGTGCCAGCTCACCACAGGGAACAATCCGCTATGGCTACACCTTC. Translated, it gives CASSPQGTIRYGYTF.